A single sample is the source of the 28 T cell receptor beta chains below, sequenced in a study of early T cells in non-severe SARS-CoV-2 infection. TCRdb called the 5' RACE reads again in MiXCR, with one record for every CDR3 protein. The table includes around 62,000 distinct CDR3 sequences, less than 5.5% detected once. The sequenced sample was whole blood. These receptors came from an adult who was a healthcare worker with PCR-confirmed SARS-CoV-2 infection or an uninfected control (not recorded which).

As regards this clonotype: A much larger clonotype is one base distant, so this may be a read error. This chain connects TRBV10-2 to TRBJ1-6, with D possibly matching TRBD1 (5 bases). The CDR3 is 14 amino acids. CDR1 WSHSY and CDR2 SAAADI come from the germline V gene. The CDR3 loop reads CASSENRGNSSLHF. CDR3 sequence (DNA): TGCGCCAGCAGTGAGAATAGGGGAAATTCATCCCTCCACTTT.

This clonotype was seen only a few times. The V and J genes are TRBV11-2 and TRBJ2-2; possible D gene TRBD1, 6 bases. Trimming shortened V by 4 bases and J by 10 bases, and 19 bases separated the two germline ends. CDR3 length: 15 residues. Germline-derived CDR1 and CDR2 are SGHAT and FQNNGV. The CDR3 DNA is TGTGCCAGCAGCTCCCAGGGCACAGGGTCCTCGGAGCTGTTTTTT. It yields the protein CASSSQGTGSSELFF.

Many counts were recorded for this clonotype. V is TRBV5-5 and J is TRBJ1-2; no clear D gene. The ends were cut back, 7 bases at V and 1 base at J, with 11 bases in the middle. CDR3 length: 13 residues. Germline CDR1 is SGHKS and CDR2 is YYEKEE (reference sequence). This CDR3 reads CASSYTDNYGYTF. DNA of the CDR3: TGTGCCAGCTCCTACACGGATAACTATGGCTACACCTTC. Complete variable domain (other parts from reference TRBV5-5 and TRBJ1-2): DAGVTQSPTHLIKTRGQQVTLRCSPISGHKSVSWYQQVLGQGPQFIFQYYEKEERGRGNFPDRFSARQFPNYSSELNVNALLLGDSALYLCASSYTDNYGYTFGSGTRLTVV.

The chain has TRBV20-1 and TRBJ2-3; TRBD2 matches 11 bases. CDR1 and CDR2 from the germline V gene are DFQATT and SNEGSKA (reference sequence). This CDR3 has 14 residues. J gave up 6 bases and V 5 bases, and 7 bases lay outside the gene matches. CDR3 DNA: TGCAGTGCTCTTAGCGGGGGGGCCCGGGATACGCAGTATTTT. Protein product: CSALSGGARDTQYF.

This clonotype was counted at least ten times. This chain uses TRBV6-2 or TRBV6-3 with TRBJ2-3, with no clear D. Trimming stripped 5 bases from V and 2 bases from J, with 11 bases between. The CDR3 runs to 14 residues. Germline V gives CDR1 MNHEY, CDR2 SVGEGT. CDR3 residues: CASSPGVDTDTQYF. The CDR3 coding sequence is TGTGCCAGCAGTCCCGGTGTCGACACAGATACGCAGTATTTT.

This clonotype was seen many times. The chain carries TRBV6-2 or TRBV6-3 and TRBJ1-1; possible D gene TRBD1, 5 bases. Germline assignment: CDR1 MNHEY and CDR2 SVGEGT. The CDR3 is 14 residues long. V lost 4 bases to trimming and J lost 1 base, with 10 bases between them. CDR3 protein: CASSSRDWNTEAFF. In nucleotides, the CDR3 is TGTGCCAGCAGTTCGAGGGACTGGAACACTGAAGCTTTCTTT.

This clonotype was recorded many times. The chain employs TRBV5-1 and TRBJ2-1, with 12 bases matching TRBD1. V dropped 7 bases and J dropped 8; count of bases not matched to a gene: 4. CDR3 size: 13 residues. The germline gives CDR1 SGHRS, CDR2 YFSETQ. CDR3 in amino acids: CASRDRGPHEQFF. The CDR3 coding sequence is TGCGCCAGCCGGGACAGGGGGCCCCATGAGCAGTTCTTC.

This clonotype was detected only a few times. This chain connects TRBV7-9 to TRBJ1-3; TRBD1 aligns across 9 bases. The CDR3 spans 17 residues. Germline trimming cut 1 base from V and 0 bases from J; bases unmatched to any gene: 4. Looked up from germline, CDR1 is SEHNR and CDR2 is FQNEAQ (reference sequence). CDR3 region: CASSLGTGDASGNTIYF. The CDR3 bases are TGTGCCAGCAGCTTAGGGACAGGGGACGCCTCTGGAAACACCATATATTTT.

In this sample, this clonotype turned up many times. This chain's CDR3 is CASSLQGTGELFF. In nucleotides, the CDR3 is TGTGCCAGCTCACTACAGGGCACCGGGGAGCTGTTTTTT. J is TRBJ2-2 and V is TRBV18; D is possibly TRBD1 (6 bases). V lost 4 bases and J lost 4, with 7 bases in between. This CDR3 is 13 amino acids long. Germline lookup yields CDR1 KGHSH and CDR2 LQKENI.

There are many counts of this clonotype. The V gene is TRBV30, the J gene TRBJ2-3; 9 nucleotides align to TRBD2. This CDR3 is built from 14 residues. Trimming removed 6 bases from V and 2 bases from J; junction bases left unmatched: 6. Germline CDR1 GTSNPN, CDR2 SVGIG (reference sequence). The CDR3 DNA reads TGTGCCTGTAATAGCGGGGGAAACACAGATACGCAGTATTTT. It encodes CACNSGGNTDTQYF.

This clonotype was observed many times. This chain uses TRBV2 with TRBJ2-4; D is ambiguous. Germline CDR1 SNHLY, CDR2 FYNNEI. This CDR3 is 13 amino acids long. V was shortened by 1 base and J by 5 bases, with 6 bases between the two germline ends. Written as DNA, the CDR3 is TGTGCCAGCAGTGAAGATGCTCAAAACATTCAGTACTTC. Translated, it gives CASSEDAQNIQYF.

In its sample, this clonotype was seen many times. The V call is TRBV10-2, the J call TRBJ2-7; 13 bases are shared with TRBD2. The germline V gene encodes CDR1 WSHSY and CDR2 SAAADI. After removal of 6 bases from V and 7 bases from J, the junction contained 6 bases not matched to a gene. The CDR3 is 14 amino acids. CDR3 coding DNA: TGCGCCAGCAGCACCGGGACTAGCGGGGAAGAGCAGTACTTC. Translating gives CASSTGTSGEEQYF.

The sample holds many counts of this clonotype. The chain uses TRBV6-6 and TRBJ2-7, with 7 bases lining up with TRBD2. V was clipped by 5 bases and J by 3 bases; unmatched bases: 13. Germline V gene lookup returns CDR1 MNHNY and CDR2 SVGAGI (reference sequence). The CDR3 totals 16 residues. The CDR3 DNA is TGTGCCAGCAGTCGTTCGACTAGCCGAGCAGTCTACGAGCAGTACTTC. This codes for CASSRSTSRAVYEQYF.

This clonotype was picked up many times. The rearrangement uses TRBV18 and TRBJ1-2; D call uncertain. This CDR3 has 15 residues. Germline CDR1 reads KGHSH; CDR2 reads LQKENI. The V end was cut by 2 bases, the J end by 1 base, with 11 bases between. This chain's CDR3 is CASSPSAIFNYGYTF. DNA for the CDR3: TGTGCCAGCTCACCATCAGCAATTTTTAACTATGGCTACACCTTC.

Only a few counts were recorded for this clonotype. The rearrangement links TRBV19 to TRBJ2-1; perhaps TRBD2 as D (6 bases). Germline CDR1 is LNHDA and CDR2 is SQIVND (reference sequence). With 3 bases removed from V and 9 bases from J, the gap between germline ends came to 12 bases. This CDR3 region has 13 residues. The CDR3 DNA sequence: TGTGCCAGTAGTATTGTAGTGGAGGGTGAGCAGTTCTTC. Amino acids: CASSIVVEGEQFF. The full variable domain, with the rest looked up from reference TRBV19 and TRBJ2-1, is DGGITQSPKYLFRKEGQNVTLSCEQNLNHDAMYWYRQDPGQGLRLIYYSQIVNDFQKGDIAEGYSVSREKKESFPLTVTSAQKNPTAFYLCASSIVVEGEQFFGPGTRLTVL.

This clonotype has a handful of counts. V is TRBV6-1 and J is TRBJ1-2; D is ambiguous. V lost 6 bases and J 7 bases, leaving 15 bases between the germline ends. Germline V lookup: CDR1 MNHNS, CDR2 SASEGT. CDR3 length: 13 residues. This chain's CDR3 is CASSAGIARGYTF. The CDR3 DNA follows: TGTGCCAGCAGCGCTGGGATAGCCCGTGGCTACACCTTC.

The CDR3 DNA is TGTGCCAGCAGCTCTTCGGACAGGGGAGTCACCGGGGAGCTGTTTTTT. Encoded protein: CASSSSDRGVTGELFF. This rearrangement joins TRBV11-2 to TRBJ2-2; 9 nucleotides line up with TRBD1. Trimming took 4 bases from V and 4 from J; bases not matched to a gene: 7. This CDR3 has 16 residues. Germline V lookup: CDR1 SGHAT, CDR2 FQNNGV.

The chain recombines TRBV25-1 with TRBJ2-7; D might be TRBD1 (5 bases). With 5 bases removed from V and 5 bases from J, the gap between germline ends came to 16 bases. Germline V gene sequence: CDR1 MGHDK, CDR2 SYGVNS. This CDR3 comprises 14 residues. CDR3 sequence (DNA): TGTGCCAGCAGTACCTCCCGTAAGGGGCACGAGCAGTACTTC. It translates to CASSTSRKGHEQYF.

This clonotype was observed at least ten times. This chain uses TRBV20-1 with TRBJ2-3; 8 bases map to TRBD2. Unmatched junction bases numbered 5, after V lost 5 bases and J lost 1 base. Germline values: CDR1 DFQATT, CDR2 SNEGSKA (reference sequence). This CDR3 comprises 14 residues. The CDR3 loop reads CSAPKLAGTDTQYF. The CDR3 DNA reads as TGCAGTGCTCCGAAACTAGCGGGCACAGATACGCAGTATTTT.

In its sample, this clonotype was seen many times. The rearrangement uses TRBV6-5 and TRBJ2-7; 10 positions match TRBD1. This CDR3 spans 13 amino acids. V gave up 6 bases and J gave up 5 bases; unmatched junction bases: 4. CDR1 and CDR2 (germline): MNHEY, SVGAGI. CDR3 sequence (DNA): TGTGCCAGCAGCCGAGGGACAGGGGACGAGCAGTACTTC. Its protein is CASSRGTGDEQYF.

This clonotype was detected many times. This chain joins TRBV18 and TRBJ2-7; tentatively, D is TRBD2 (5 bases). The CDR3 loop spans 14 amino acids. Germline values: CDR1 KGHSH, CDR2 LQKENI. Trimming took off 3 bases at V and 1 base at J, with 10 bases between the two ends. CDR3 amino acids: CASSPSGGSYEQYF. As DNA, the CDR3 is TGTGCCAGCTCACCCTCAGGAGGTTCCTACGAGCAGTACTTC.

The table lists this clonotype with many counts. This chain uses TRBV10-3 with TRBJ1-6; possibly TRBD1 for D (5 bases). V lost 2 bases to trimming and J lost 7 bases, with 9 bases between them. The CDR3 is 14 amino acids. Germline CDR1 reads ENHRY; CDR2 reads SYGVKD. In DNA, the CDR3 is TGTGCCATCAGTGAGGGGGGACCCAATTCACCCCTCCACTTT. Protein sequence: CAISEGGPNSPLHF.

Many counts were recorded for this clonotype. V usage is TRBV7-2 and J usage is TRBJ1-6, with 9 bases identical to TRBD1. The length of the CDR3 is 14 residues. The V gene's germline CDR1 is SGHTA and CDR2 FQGNSA. Trimming at V came to 5 bases and at J to 13 bases, leaving 9 bases not matched to a gene. The CDR3 is CASSPDRGGLPLHF. The CDR3 nucleotides read TGTGCCAGCAGCCCGGACAGGGGTGGGTTGCCCCTCCACTTT.

The sample holds many counts of this clonotype. The chain carries TRBV7-2 and TRBJ1-2; no firm D call. The CDR3 is 14 amino acids. Germline loops: CDR1 SGHTA, CDR2 FQGNSA. The ends were cut back, 1 base at V and 3 bases at J, with 9 bases in the middle. Here the CDR3 reads CASSLVRGDYGYTF. The CDR3 bases are TGTGCCAGCAGCTTAGTCAGAGGAGACTATGGCTACACCTTC.

This clonotype was counted at least ten times. The chain uses TRBV24-1 and TRBJ2-1; D tentatively reads TRBD1 or TRBD2 (6 bases each). Germline assignment: CDR1 KGHDR and CDR2 SFDVKD. Trimming took off 2 bases at V and 0 bases at J, with 16 bases between the two ends. This CDR3 comprises 18 residues. CDR3: CATSDSRIPGASYNEQFF. CDR3 sequence (DNA): TGTGCCACCAGTGATTCCCGCATACCGGGGGCCTCCTACAATGAGCAGTTCTTC.

The chain is built from TRBV18 and TRBJ1-4; D not resolved. Trimming took off 3 bases at V and 7 bases at J, with 12 bases between the two ends. The germline V gene has CDR1 KGHSH and CDR2 LQKENI. This CDR3 is 14 amino acids long. CDR3 loop: CASSPAAGTEKLFF. The CDR3 DNA reads as TGTGCCAGCTCACCCGCTGCAGGCACTGAAAAACTGTTTTTT.

This clonotype was observed many times. The chain is built from TRBV6-5 and TRBJ1-5; no definite D call. Germline V lookup: CDR1 MNHEY, CDR2 SVGAGI. There are 14 residues in the CDR3. V was trimmed by 6 bases and J by 0 bases, leaving 9 bases between them. CDR3 in amino acids: CASSSPDSNQPQHF. The DNA of the CDR3 is TGTGCCAGCAGCAGTCCAGATAGCAATCAGCCCCAGCATTTT.

This clonotype was observed a handful of times. The chain employs TRBV20-1 and TRBJ1-1; D unresolved. CDR1 is DFQATT and CDR2 is SNEGSKA in the germline V gene (reference sequence). This CDR3 is 12 amino acids long. This chain's CDR3 is CLAVGLNTEAFF. For the CDR3, the DNA is TGCCTGGCAGTTGGATTGAACACTGAAGCTTTCTTT.